The TCR beta chain described here comes from a study of T cell repertoires in cytomegalovirus infection. Overall study: Recently identified HLA-C-restricted CMV epitopes were used, and well-studied HLA-B-restricted CMV epitopes were used as well. Shared public TCR beta signatures pointed to both CMV infection and a matching HLA type.

Findings and limits, study-wide: People with CMV and the relevant HLA were identified by cumulative public TCR beta family frequency. Dominant in the ex vivo response were TCR beta clonotypes restricted by HLA-C and specific for CMV.

Notes on this clonotype: Its target is unknown.

TCRdb ran MiXCR on the reads and lists one entry per CDR3 protein. The sample holds about 890,000 distinct CDR3 sequences, around 32% seen once. The trim removed 3 bases at V and 1 base at J, leaving 15 bases unmatched. CDR1 and CDR2 from the germline V gene are SQVTM and ANQGSEA. The CDR3 length is 18 residues. J is TRBJ1-2 and V is TRBV29-1; the match to TRBD1 covers 9 bases. The TCR comes from a human donor in good health (CMV status not recorded). Some clones in this sample may be carry-over from other donors' samples. The sequenced sample was cultured CD8+ T cells from PBMCs, obtained from culture after CMV antigen stimulation. This CDR3 reads CSVELRTPEDRGNYGYTF. CDR3 sequence (DNA): TGCAGCGTTGAGCTTCGGACCCCCGAGGACAGGGGTAACTATGGCTACACCTTC.